The present entry profiles one TCR beta chain with its context. Its antigen is currently unknown. These data belong to a study of PD-1 blockade in classical Hodgkin lymphoma. The time point was: cycle 4 day 1 (C4D1), after 6 weeks of nivolumab. All trial patients relapsed after autologous stem cell transplantation. Profiling relied on immunoSEQ multiplex PCR, and the TCRdb table lists in-frame clones only, not all of them. This sample has tens of thousands of clones, with approximately 90% found just once. V lost 0 bases and J lost 0, with 8 bases in between. The germline V gene encodes CDR1 SEHNR and CDR2 FQNEAQ (reference sequence). The length of the CDR3 is 15 residues. Study-level findings and limits: Patients excluded were those beginning nivolumab under 1 year after ASCT. Repertoire differences have undefined causes, possibly disease activity or prior therapy.

Sequenced material: peripheral blood mononuclear cells (PBMCs), taken before the fourth cycle of nivolumab. This clonotype was sampled from a human donor with classical Hodgkin lymphoma. This sequence joins TRBV7-9 and TRBJ2-5; D remains ambiguous. DNA of the CDR3: TGTGCCAGCAGCTTAGCGACAAGAGACCAAGAGACCCAGTACTTC. Amino acid sequence: CASSLATRDQETQYF. The whole variable domain, filled in from reference TRBV7-9 and TRBJ2-5, reads DTGVSQNPRHKITKRGQNVTFRCDPISEHNRLYWYRQTLGQGPEFLTYFQNEAQLEKSRLLSDRFSAERPKGSFSTLEIQRTEQGDSAMYLCASSLATRDQETQYFGPGTRLLVL.